The clone carrying this T cell receptor (beta chain) appeared a few times. Its target is not known. The data were taken from a study of T-cell memory formation after mild COVID-19. On the study more broadly: Clusters were largely donor specific.

Study-level findings and limits: CD4+ contracting clones were mainly CM and EM; CD8+ ones, EMRA. That cross-reactive memory joined was suggested by some responding clones appearing in pre-infection memory.

TCRdb called the 5' RACE reads again in MiXCR, with one record for every CDR3 protein. The sample records about 150,000 distinct CDR3 sequences, around 15% being singletons. This CDR3 region has 12 residues. CDR1 and CDR2 (germline): SGHTA, FQGNSA. The V end was cut by 3 bases, the J end by 5 bases, with 8 bases between. The receptor comes from an adult woman who had mild COVID-19 (a few samples of this study predate the infection). Cell type and time point are not known. The chain joins TRBV7-2 to TRBJ2-7; TRBD1 is a possible D gene (5 bases). Specimen: PBMCs or a T cell subset sorted from them (not recorded which). The CDR3 region has the DNA TGTGCCAGCAGCTTTGTGGGGCACGAGCAGTACTTC. It specifies CASSFVGHEQYF.